This T cell receptor (beta chain) was obtained from a study of T cells in Graves' hyperthyroidism and ophthalmopathy. At the level of the study: Staff took peripheral blood when the initial diagnosis was made, before any treatment began.

General study results and limits: In blood, most of the thyroid clonotypes expanded above 0.001 were also present.

This clonotype was counted ten times or more. The antigen is undetermined. V dropped 0 bases and J dropped 8; count of bases not matched to a gene: 2. CDR3 length equals 13 residues. CDR1 and CDR2 (germline): SGHTA, FQGTGA. Researchers took RNA transcripts and amplified the TCR beta CDR3 regions from them. RT-PCR in the first round (using the HTBI primer set) targeted the TCR CDR3. From the multiplex PCR reads, TCRdb called clonotypes with MiXCR, one entry per CDR3 protein. This table holds roughly 400,000 distinct CDR3 sequences, more than 13% found once. The clonotype was recovered from a man aged 45-65 years with Graves' ophthalmopathy. V gene TRBV7-3 combines with J gene TRBJ1-1, with 8 bases lining up with TRBD1. The sequenced sample was blood. In nucleotides, the CDR3 is TGTGCCAGCAGCTTAACCCGGGACAGGGAAGCTTTCTTT. Translating it yields CASSLTRDREAFF.